One and the same sample provided the 20 T cell receptor beta chains below, sequenced in a study of shared T cell receptors in the human thymus. Only in-frame clones appear in the TCRdb table, and some are missing; sequencing was by immunoSEQ multiplex PCR. The sample records about 380,000 clones, around 95% being singletons. Sequencing input: thymocytes. These receptors all come from a human donor.

CDR3 loop: CASGRETGELFF. DNA of the CDR3: TGTGCCAGTGGCAGGGAGACCGGGGAGCTGTTTTTT. This chain connects TRBV6-5 to TRBJ2-2; D is tentatively TRBD1 or TRBD2 (5 bases each). Trimming left V 9 bases short and J 5 bases short, with 10 bases between. Germline V gene lookup returns CDR1 MNHEY and CDR2 SVGAGI. The CDR3 covers 12 residues.

This clone appeared once. V is TRBV28 and J is TRBJ2-5, with TRBD1 matching over 7 bases. The CDR3 runs 14 residues. J lost 3 bases, V lost 2 bases, and 3 bases had no gene match. CDR1 MDHEN and CDR2 SYDVKM come from the germline V gene. In DNA form, the CDR3 reads TGTGCCAGCAGTTTAGGAACAGGGGAAGAGACCCAGTACTTC. Amino acid sequence: CASSLGTGEETQYF.

The chain uses TRBV4-1 and TRBJ2-7, with D hard to call. The CDR3 consists of 14 residues. Trimming pared 8 bases from V and 5 bases from J, leaving 19 bases between. CDR1 MGHRA and CDR2 YSYEKL come from the germline V gene. The CDR3 is CASSPGWVSHEQYF. CDR3 coding DNA: TGCGCCAGCTCCCCCGGGTGGGTATCCCACGAGCAGTACTTC.

This chain connects TRBV28 to TRBJ1-3; D is perhaps TRBD1 (5 bases). Germline values: CDR1 MDHEN, CDR2 SYDVKM. V was cut by 6 bases and J by 0 bases, with 27 bases left in between. The CDR3 totals 20 residues. DNA for the CDR3: TGTGCCAGCAGCCCAGATGGGACCGAACCCGAACCAAGCTCTGGAAACACCATATATTTT. Residues: CASSPDGTEPEPSSGNTIYF.

The chain uses TRBV15 and TRBJ2-7, with 7 bases aligning to TRBD2. The CDR3 sequence is 13 residues long. The germline V gene has CDR1 LNHNV and CDR2 YYDKDF (reference sequence). V lost 0 bases to trimming and J lost 7 bases; unmatched junction nucleotides: 3. CDR3 protein: CATSRDPGGEQYF. CDR3 DNA: TGTGCCACCAGCAGAGATCCGGGGGGAGAGCAGTACTTC.

The rearrangement uses TRBV6-5 and TRBJ2-7; no reliable D call. Germline-derived CDR1 and CDR2 are MNHEY and SVGAGI. Trimming stripped 8 bases from V and 3 bases from J, with 20 bases between. CDR3 length: 15 residues. The CDR3 loop is CASGRQQLDFYEQYF. The DNA for the CDR3 is TGTGCCAGCGGGCGGCAACAGTTAGACTTCTACGAGCAGTACTTC.

The genes are TRBV2 and TRBJ2-1, with D tentatively TRBD2 (6 bases). CDR1 SNHLY and CDR2 FYNNEI come from the germline V gene. This CDR3 contains 18 residues. V gave up 9 bases and J gave up 0 bases, with 24 bases separating them. CDR3 DNA sequence: TGTGCCAGTGACTCGCCGGCGACTAGTAGTAGCTCCTACAATGAGCAGTTCTTC. This translates into CASDSPATSSSSYNEQFF.

The rearrangement joins TRBV6-1 to TRBJ2-5; unclear D gene. The CDR3 totals 14 residues. CDR1 and CDR2 (germline): MNHNS, SASEGT. Trimming took 2 bases from V and 1 from J, leaving 8 bases between them. The CDR3 bases are TGTGCCAGCAGTGAATTCGCCTTCCAAGAGACCCAGTACTTC. Translating it yields CASSEFAFQETQYF.

In its sample, this clone was seen once. The V gene is TRBV19, the J gene TRBJ1-1; weak D call: TRBD1 (6 bases). This CDR3 region has 15 residues. Germline V CDR1 and CDR2: LNHDA, SQIVND (reference sequence). Trimming took 3 bases from V and 5 from J, leaving 16 bases between them. This CDR3 is CASSIGGPRGTEAFF. For the CDR3, the DNA is TGTGCCAGTAGTATCGGAGGGCCTAGGGGGACTGAAGCTTTCTTT.

V gene TRBV15 combines with J gene TRBJ2-3; no clear D. V was pared by 1 base and J by 3 bases, with 14 bases between. Germline values: CDR1 LNHNV, CDR2 YYDKDF (reference sequence). The CDR3 loop spans 16 amino acids. CDR3 in amino acids: CATSRALGLETDTQYF. CDR3 nucleotides: TGTGCCACCAGCAGAGCTTTAGGCCTAGAAACAGATACGCAGTATTTT.

This chain uses TRBV6-6 with TRBJ2-7; 9 bases are shared with TRBD1. CDR3 length: 13 amino acids. The ends lost 2 bases at V and 7 bases at J; junction bases unmatched: 3. Germline V gene lookup returns CDR1 MNHNY and CDR2 SVGAGI (reference sequence). CDR3 sequence reads: CASSYDRGREQYF. The CDR3 DNA is TGTGCCAGCAGTTACGACAGGGGGAGGGAGCAGTACTTC.

V gene TRBV2 combines with J gene TRBJ2-7; 7 bases agree with TRBD2. The CDR3 runs to 15 residues. V was clipped by 10 bases and J by 0 bases; unmatched bases: 12. Per germline, CDR1 SNHLY and CDR2 FYNNEI. The CDR3 loop reads CAILQVGEGSYEQYF. The CDR3 nucleotides are TGTGCCATCCTGCAGGTGGGGGAGGGCTCCTACGAGCAGTACTTC.

The V call is TRBV7-9, the J call TRBJ2-1, with a possible D match to TRBD1 (5 bases). This CDR3 is 18 amino acids long. V lost 5 bases and J lost 3, with 23 bases in between. Germline-derived CDR1 and CDR2 are SEHNR and FQNEAQ (reference sequence). This chain's CDR3 is CASSLLPLQALLYNEQFF. The CDR3 DNA sequence: TGTGCCAGCAGCCTCCTCCCCCTACAGGCCCTCCTCTACAATGAGCAGTTCTTC.

The V call is TRBV4-3, the J call TRBJ2-1; 8 nucleotides line up with TRBD2. The germline CDR1 and CDR2 sequences are LGHNA and YSLEER. The CDR3 sequence is 15 residues long. V dropped 0 bases and J dropped 4; count of bases not matched to a gene: 2. CDR3: CASSQETSGYNEQFF. The CDR3 region has the DNA TGCGCCAGCAGCCAAGAAACTAGCGGATACAATGAGCAGTTCTTC.

The chain combines TRBV5-1 with TRBJ2-7; 7 nucleotides agree with TRBD1. V lost 2 bases and J lost 7; bases outside the gene matches: 9. From germline, CDR1 is SGHRS and CDR2 YFSETQ. The CDR3 has 14 residues. CDR3 amino acids: CASSFLTGSEEQYF. In nucleotides, the CDR3 is TGCGCCAGCAGCTTCTTGACAGGGAGTGAAGAGCAGTACTTC. The entire variable domain, with the rest obtained from reference TRBV5-1 and TRBJ2-7, is as follows: KAGVTQTPRYLIKTRGQQVTLSCSPISGHRSVSWYQQTPGQGLQFLFEYFSETQRNKGNFPGRFSGRQFSNSRSEMNVSTLELGDSALYLCASSFLTGSEEQYFGPGTRLTVT.

The rearrangement links TRBV5-1 to TRBJ2-2; D ambiguous. Per the germline V gene, CDR1 is SGHRS and CDR2 is YFSETQ. Trimming removed 4 bases at V and 2 bases at J, with 12 bases between. The CDR3 loop spans 15 amino acids. The CDR3 protein is CASSPLVENTGELFF. The CDR3, as DNA: TGCGCCAGCAGCCCCCTGGTGGAAAACACCGGGGAGCTGTTTTTT.

This clone was counted between two and nine times. CDR3 region: CASSSSGRSTDTQYF. CDR3 DNA: TGTGCCAGCAGTTCTAGCGGGAGAAGCACAGATACGCAGTATTTT. The chain joins TRBV6-5 to TRBJ2-3; 10 positions match TRBD2. The germline gives CDR1 MNHEY, CDR2 SVGAGI. This CDR3 has 15 amino acids. V lost 4 bases and J lost 0; bases outside the gene matches: 1.

The chain employs TRBV4-3 and TRBJ2-1, with 12 bases lining up with TRBD2. Trimming took 2 bases from V and 8 from J; bases not matched to a gene: 7. This CDR3 has 16 amino acids. Per germline, CDR1 LGHNA and CDR2 YSLEER. Here the CDR3 reads CASSQSRTSGIDEQFF. As DNA, the CDR3 is TGCGCCAGCAGCCAATCAAGGACTAGCGGGATAGATGAGCAGTTCTTC.

J is TRBJ2-7 and V is TRBV27; D is uncertain. Trimming stripped 0 bases from V and 4 bases from J, with 13 bases between. CDR1 is MNHEY, CDR2 SMNVEV, per germline (reference sequence). The CDR3 is 15 amino acids. For the CDR3, the DNA is TGTGCCAGCAGTTTATCGCGGTCTATTAGGTACGAGCAGTACTTC. Its translation is CASSLSRSIRYEQYF.

The chain links TRBV29-1 to TRBJ1-2; possibly TRBD1 for D (5 bases). Trimming stripped 5 bases from V and 1 base from J, with 8 bases between. Germline values: CDR1 SQVTM, CDR2 ANQGSEA. The CDR3 totals 12 residues. Here the CDR3 reads CSVSQGNYGYTF. DNA for the CDR3: TGCAGCGTTTCCCAGGGTAACTATGGCTACACCTTC.